This T cell receptor beta chain derives from a study of blood T cell repertoires in COVID-19. The CDR3 runs to 15 residues. CDR1 and CDR2 (germline): SGHRS, YFSETQ. J was trimmed by 0 bases and V by 4 bases; bases with no gene match: 5. Clones were read by immunoSEQ multiplex PCR, and TCRdb kept only the in-frame ones, dropping some. In the table there are 55,000 to 75,000 clones, more than 75% of which are singletons. The chain recombines TRBV5-1 with TRBJ2-7; 9 positions match TRBD2. The sample was peripheral blood. The sequence was collected from a human donor with active COVID-19. The donor label of this sample is uncertain. In DNA, the CDR3 is TGCGCCAGCAGCCTAGGACTAGCGTACTCCTACGAGCAGTACTTC. Its translation: CASSLGLAYSYEQYF.